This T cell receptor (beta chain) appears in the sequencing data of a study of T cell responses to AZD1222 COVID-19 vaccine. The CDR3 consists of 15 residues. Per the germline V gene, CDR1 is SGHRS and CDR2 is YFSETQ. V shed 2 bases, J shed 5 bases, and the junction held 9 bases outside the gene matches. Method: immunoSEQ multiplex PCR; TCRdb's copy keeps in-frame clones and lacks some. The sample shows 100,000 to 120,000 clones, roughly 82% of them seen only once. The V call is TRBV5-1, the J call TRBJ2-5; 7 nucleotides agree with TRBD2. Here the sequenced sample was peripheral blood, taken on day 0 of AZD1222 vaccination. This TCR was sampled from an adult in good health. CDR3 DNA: TGCGCCAGCAGCTTTGGGACCCGCGGGGGTGAGACCCAGTACTTC. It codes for CASSFGTRGGETQYF.